This record concerns one TCR beta chain sequence. The data are from a study of blood T cell repertoires in COVID-19. Looking at the study overall: PBMCs, B-cell-depleted T cells, or T cells were the source of the cDNA or gDNA that made up the material.

The authors' processing: Researchers report that nucleated cell counts were estimated from reference gene primer amplification. Some clones are missing from TCRdb's copy, which holds only in-frame ones; the method was immunoSEQ multiplex PCR. V and J calls and clone size are those listed in that table; D and trimming were worked out from the DNA. The sample includes about 260,000 clones, around four fifths seen only once; the top ten take over 4.5%. The CDR3 length is 16 residues. Germline trimming cut 4 bases from V and 3 bases from J; bases unmatched to any gene: 6. CDR1 is ENHRY, CDR2 SYGVKD, per germline.

The chain links TRBV10-3 to TRBJ1-4; 9 bases agree with TRBD1. The sequence came from a man between 60 and 70 years old who had recovered from COVID-19. Sequenced: peripheral blood. CDR3 residues: CAISGGTGMSNEKLFF. CDR3 bases: TGTGCCATCAGTGGTGGGACAGGGATGTCTAATGAAAAACTGTTTTTT.